Sequencing of this T cell receptor beta chain was carried out in a study of breast tumors, draining lymph nodes, adjacent tissues. Overall study findings and caveats: Compared with basal-like, luminal-like tumors shared significantly more repertoire with nontumor tissue. Tumor T cell lymph node origin was a supported hypothesis, not proven. Findings are consistent with lymph node origin and intratumoral expansion of most tumor T cells.

V was trimmed by 6 bases and J by 6 bases, leaving 14 bases between them. The CDR3 has 13 amino acids. From germline, CDR1 is DFQATT and CDR2 SNEGSKA (reference sequence). This clonotype was counted ten times or more. Its antigen is undetermined. TCRdb ran MiXCR on the multiplex PCR reads and lists one entry per CDR3 protein. Of about 25,000 distinct CDR3 sequences in the sample, approximately 23% are singletons; the top ten hold about 13%. Sequencing input: breast tumor tissue. This chain joins TRBV20-1 and TRBJ2-2, with D tentatively TRBD2 (5 bases). This TCR came from a female donor with breast cancer. Some clones in this sample may be carry-over from other donors' samples. CDR3 region: CSAGSDIAGELFF. DNA for the CDR3: TGCAGTGCCGGTAGCGACATTGCCGGGGAGCTGTTTTTT.